This T cell receptor beta chain was recovered during a study of T cell repertoires in cytomegalovirus infection. Study overall: The authors relied on CMV epitopes, both recently identified HLA-C-restricted and well-studied HLA-B-restricted. Points from the study as a whole: The cumulative frequency of public TCR beta families identified carriers of CMV plus the relevant HLA. CMV-specific TCR beta clonotypes restricted by HLA-C dominated the ex vivo response.

In its sample, this clonotype was seen a few times. Its antigen is still unknown. Germline V gene lookup returns CDR1 LGHNA and CDR2 YSLEER. The CDR3 sequence is 16 residues long. V was clipped by 0 bases and J by 0 bases; unmatched bases: 4. Each CDR3 protein gets one entry after TCRdb re-called the reads with MiXCR. Seen here are approximately 70,000 distinct CDR3 sequences, 20% observed once, and the top ten hold approximately 68%. The rearrangement uses TRBV4-3 and TRBJ1-1; 7 nucleotides align to TRBD1. The starting material was CD8+ T cells from cultured PBMCs, obtained from culture after CMV antigen stimulation. The clonotype originates from a human donor in good health (CMV status not recorded). Some clones in this sample may be carry-over from other donors' samples. The CDR3 loop is CASSQDGTAMNTEAFF. CDR3 DNA: TGCGCCAGCAGCCAAGATGGGACAGCTATGAACACTGAAGCTTTCTTT.